Listed here are 9 T cell receptor beta chains from one sample, sequenced in a study of cytomegalovirus exposure and HLA in healthy donors. In the PCR, 60 Vbeta and 13 Jbeta primers were used. The repertoire was sequenced with immunoSEQ multiplex PCR; TCRdb's copy has only in-frame clones and lacks some. This table holds over 90,000 clones, 75% to 80% found once. Sequencing was done on a sample of PBMCs. The receptors come from a male donor in good health and CMV-seropositive.

This clone showed up just once. The gene calls are TRBV9 and TRBJ2-7, with D maybe TRBD1 (8 bases). The V gene's germline CDR1 is SGDLS and CDR2 YYNGEE. V was trimmed by 3 bases and J by 2 bases, leaving 15 bases between them. The CDR3 spans 15 residues. The CDR3 sequence is CASSGGGQETYEQYF. CDR3 sequence (DNA): TGTGCCAGCAGCGGGGGGGGACAGGAAACCTACGAGCAGTACTTC.

This chain uses TRBV19 with TRBJ1-2; D unresolved. This CDR3 spans 14 amino acids. Deletions cut 7 bases from V and 7 bases from J, with 19 bases between. Germline loops: CDR1 LNHDA, CDR2 SQIVND (reference sequence). This chain's CDR3 is CASTADQTRGGYTF. In nucleotides, the CDR3 is TGTGCCAGTACCGCGGACCAGACGCGGGGTGGCTACACCTTC.

This clone was observed a handful of times. For the CDR3, the DNA is TGCAGCGTTGGCCCCACTAGCGGGGCGGCCAAAAACATTCAGTACTTC. The encoded protein is CSVGPTSGAAKNIQYF. The chain links TRBV29-1 to TRBJ2-4; TRBD2 aligns across 10 bases. The junction had 7 bases not matched to a gene; V was cut back by 4 bases and J by 1 base. The CDR3 is 16 amino acids. Germline V gene sequence: CDR1 SQVTM, CDR2 ANQGSEA.

V and J are TRBV5-8 and TRBJ2-7; D may be TRBD1 (6 bases). The CDR3 length is 14 residues. Trimming left V 4 bases short and J 3 bases short, with 14 bases between. The germline CDR1 and CDR2 sequences are SGHTS and YDEGEE. The CDR3 bases are TGTGCCAGCAGCACCTGGACAGCCAACTACGAGCAGTACTTC. Its translation: CASSTWTANYEQYF.

The chain couples TRBV27 to TRBJ2-3; 11 bases agree with TRBD2. The V and J ends lost 4 bases and 6 bases, in that order; junction bases with no gene match: 3. Germline V CDR1 and CDR2: MNHEY, SMNVEV (reference sequence). CDR3 length: 14 amino acids. CDR3 coding DNA: TGTGCCAGCAGTTCTCGACTAGCGGGGGATACGCAGTATTTT. It specifies CASSSRLAGDTQYF.

The gene calls are TRBV28 and TRBJ1-5; 11 bases map to TRBD1. The CDR3 length is 15 residues. J gave up 7 bases and V 6 bases, and 8 bases lay outside the gene matches. Germline CDR1 is MDHEN and CDR2 is SYDVKM. CDR3 amino acids: CASRPRTGGEQPQHF. The CDR3 DNA is TGTGCCAGCAGACCCAGGACAGGGGGCGAGCAGCCCCAGCATTTT. The full variable domain, its missing parts supplied by reference TRBV28 and TRBJ1-5, is DVKVTQSSRYLVKRTGEKVFLECVQDMDHENMFWYRQDPGLGLRLIYFSYDVKMKEKGDIPEGYSVSREKKERFSLILESASTNQTSMYLCASRPRTGGEQPQHFGDGTRLSIL.

The chain carries TRBV4-2 and TRBJ1-5; 9 positions agree with TRBD1. The CDR3 sequence is 17 residues long. Looked up from germline, CDR1 is LGHNA and CDR2 is YNFKEQ. The J segment lost 7 bases and the V segment lost 0 bases, leaving 10 bases of the junction unmatched. CDR3 sequence: CASSQDPGQGSRQPQHF. The CDR3 DNA sequence: TGTGCCAGCAGCCAAGACCCGGGACAGGGAAGCAGGCAGCCCCAGCATTTT.

The rearrangement uses TRBV28 and TRBJ2-7; 8 nucleotides match TRBD2. The CDR3 has 14 residues. Germline loops: CDR1 MDHEN, CDR2 SYDVKM. V dropped 6 bases and J dropped 5; count of bases not matched to a gene: 9. CDR3 in DNA: TGTGCCAGCAGGCTTAGCGGGACTCCTAACGAGCAGTACTTC. This sequence encodes CASRLSGTPNEQYF.

The chain links TRBV2 to TRBJ2-7, with TRBD1 as a possible D gene (6 bases). The ends were cut back, 1 base at V and 3 bases at J, with 10 bases in the middle. The CDR3 covers 14 residues. Germline CDR1 SNHLY, CDR2 FYNNEI. In DNA form, the CDR3 reads TGTGCCAGCAGTGAAGGCCGGACAGTCTACGAGCAGTACTTC. Its translation: CASSEGRTVYEQYF.